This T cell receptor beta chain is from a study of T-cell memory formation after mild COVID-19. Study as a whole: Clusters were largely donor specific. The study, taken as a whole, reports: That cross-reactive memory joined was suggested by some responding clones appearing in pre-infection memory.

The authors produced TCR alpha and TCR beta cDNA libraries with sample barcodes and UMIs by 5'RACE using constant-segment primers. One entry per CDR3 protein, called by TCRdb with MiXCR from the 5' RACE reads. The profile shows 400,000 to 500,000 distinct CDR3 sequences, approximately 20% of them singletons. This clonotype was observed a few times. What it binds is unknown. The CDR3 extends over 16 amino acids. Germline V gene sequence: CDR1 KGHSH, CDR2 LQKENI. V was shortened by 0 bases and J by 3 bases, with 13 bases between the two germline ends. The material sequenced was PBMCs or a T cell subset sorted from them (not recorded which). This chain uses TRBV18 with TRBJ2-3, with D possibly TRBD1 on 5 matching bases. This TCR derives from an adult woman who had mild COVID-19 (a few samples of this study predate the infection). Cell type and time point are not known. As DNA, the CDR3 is TGTGCCAGCTCACCACCGGGGCCCCGGGCGACAGATACGCAGTATTTT. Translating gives CASSPPGPRATDTQYF.